This is a list of T cell receptor beta chains from one sample in a study of siplizumab effects on memory and regulatory T cells. The repertoire was sequenced with immunoSEQ multiplex PCR; TCRdb's copy has only in-frame clones and lacks some. This sample carries about 26,000 clones, more than 65% of them seen once, and the ten largest clones take roughly a quarter. Sequencing input: memory CD4+ T cells sorted from blood. The receptors derive from a human donor in good health. CDR3s leave out the opening cysteine and the closing phenylalanine or tryptophan. Clone size is shown for a subset of rows, as once, few, many or a class of expanded clone.

clone_size,v_call,j_call,cdr3_aa
.,TRBV7-2,TRBJ1-3,ASSPRGGDTIY
.,TRBV29-1,TRBJ2-5,SVVRQQETQY
.,TRBV7-6,TRBJ2-3,ASSLRGRESTDTQY
.,TRBV2,TRBJ1-4,ASSRPSQDSLF
.,TRBV21-1,TRBJ1-3,ASSKRPGQGASGNTIY
few,TRBV14,TRBJ2-7,ASSQDFSYEQY
.,TRBV19,TRBJ1-2,ASSTREGYGYT
few,TRBV7-2,TRBJ2-1,ASSLNRHEQF
.,TRBV7-3,TRBJ2-3,ASSSTSDTDTQY
.,TRBV6-1,TRBJ1-6,ASSERSLAASSPLH
.,TRBV7-2,TRBJ2-7,ASTISVSGRREQY
.,TRBV15,TRBJ1-2,ATSATGNYGYT
.,TRBV29-1,TRBJ1-1,SVEEPVNTEAF
few,TRBV6-6,TRBJ1-1,ASSYGQGGTEAF
.,TRBV9,TRBJ2-7,ASSVAQGYEQY
.,TRBV5-8,TRBJ1-1,ASSPQGEGNTEAF
.,TRBV18,TRBJ1-4,ASSIRGEKLF
.,TRBV2,TRBJ1-1,ASIVSRNTEAF
few,TRBV6-1,TRBJ1-5,ASSEARAGGEPQH
.,TRBV19,TRBJ1-2,ASSSRQQNYGYT
.,TRBV6-1,TRBJ2-4,ASSEAGGLGKNIQY
few,TRBV11-3,TRBJ2-3,ASSPRLAGGPVDTQY
few,TRBV5-4,TRBJ2-1,ASSPSPGNEQF
.,TRBV5-1,TRBJ2-1,ASSLGGRVSRAYNEQF
.,TRBV15,TRBJ2-4,ATSRDLAKNIQY
few,TRBV7-2,TRBJ2-7,ASSLARDSGEQY
few,TRBV29-1,TRBJ1-3,SARGVTGAGNTIY
.,TRBV18,TRBJ2-7,ASSPSRDSYEQY
.,TRBV30,TRBJ2-2,AWIQGNTGELF
few,TRBV19,TRBJ2-1,ASSNRATNEQF
.,TRBV15,TRBJ1-3,ATSRDMGSPGNTIY
few,TRBV11-2,TRBJ1-1,ASSLVWAATEAF
few,TRBV7-3,TRBJ2-5,ASSLGTSGREGETQY
.,TRBV27,TRBJ1-2,ASSLTGGVQYGYT
.,TRBV6-1,TRBJ2-7,ASTKLADFYYEQY
once,TRBV19,TRBJ1-2,ASSGRTGNYGYT
.,TRBV30,TRBJ1-2,AWSQQGHGYT
once,TRBV13,TRBJ2-7,ASSTLLKRASGSYEQY
.,TRBV18,TRBJ2-2,ASSPTVNANTGELF
medium-sized,TRBV11-3,TRBJ1-1,ASSPSQGGTEAF
.,TRBV5-1,TRBJ1-2,ASSFEFGYGYT
.,TRBV5-1,TRBJ2-7,ASSPRGREAIYEQY